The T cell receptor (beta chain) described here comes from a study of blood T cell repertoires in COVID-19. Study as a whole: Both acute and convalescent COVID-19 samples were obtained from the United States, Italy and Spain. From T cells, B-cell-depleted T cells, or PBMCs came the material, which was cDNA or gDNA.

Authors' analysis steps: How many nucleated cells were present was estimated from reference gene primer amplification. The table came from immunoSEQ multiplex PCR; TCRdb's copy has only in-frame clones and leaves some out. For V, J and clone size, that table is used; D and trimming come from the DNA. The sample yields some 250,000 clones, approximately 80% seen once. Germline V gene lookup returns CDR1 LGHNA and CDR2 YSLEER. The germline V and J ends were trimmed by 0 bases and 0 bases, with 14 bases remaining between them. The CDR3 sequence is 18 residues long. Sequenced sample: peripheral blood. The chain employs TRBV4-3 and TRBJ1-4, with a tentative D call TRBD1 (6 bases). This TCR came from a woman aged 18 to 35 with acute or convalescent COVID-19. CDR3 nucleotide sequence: TGCGCCAGCAGCCAAGACGCGGCAGGGGTAACAACTAATGAAAAACTGTTTTTT. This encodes CASSQDAAGVTTNEKLFF.